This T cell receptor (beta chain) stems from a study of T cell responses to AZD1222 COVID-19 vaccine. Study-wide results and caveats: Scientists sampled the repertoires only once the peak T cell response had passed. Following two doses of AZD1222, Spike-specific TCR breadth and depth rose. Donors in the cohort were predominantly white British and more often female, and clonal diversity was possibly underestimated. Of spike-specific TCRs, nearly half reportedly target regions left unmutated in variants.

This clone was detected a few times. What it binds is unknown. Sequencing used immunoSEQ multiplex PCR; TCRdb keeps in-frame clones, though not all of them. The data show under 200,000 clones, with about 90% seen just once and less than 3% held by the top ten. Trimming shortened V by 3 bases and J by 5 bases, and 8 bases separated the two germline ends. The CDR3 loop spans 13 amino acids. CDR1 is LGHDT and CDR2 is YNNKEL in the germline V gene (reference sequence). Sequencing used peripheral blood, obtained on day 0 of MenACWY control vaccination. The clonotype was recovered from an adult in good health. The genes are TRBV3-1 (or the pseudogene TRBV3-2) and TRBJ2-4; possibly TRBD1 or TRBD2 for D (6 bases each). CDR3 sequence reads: CASSQGGENIQYF. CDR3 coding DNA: TGTGCCAGCAGCCAGGGGGGCGAAAACATTCAGTACTTC.